This T cell receptor (beta chain) appears in the sequencing data of a study of cytomegalovirus exposure and HLA in healthy donors. As to this clone: Its antigen remains unknown.

The CDR3 is 14 residues long. Germline V gene data show CDR1 as SGHTA and CDR2 as FQGNSA. Trimming removed 6 bases from V and 3 bases from J, with 11 bases in between. The PCR ran on 60 Vbeta and 13 Jbeta primers. Sequencing used immunoSEQ multiplex PCR; TCRdb keeps in-frame clones, though not all of them. The data show under 200,000 clones, 65% to 80% seen once. Study outcomes and limitations: Several of the most significant clusters were apparently associated with common viral pathogens in a later analysis. A later analysis showed HLA-associated TCR beta chains outstripping equally common others in clonal expansion. Association of a missense DCLRE1C variant with TCR beta V- and J-gene trimming was reported in a later analysis.

The TCR comes from a middle-aged woman in good health and CMV-seropositive. The rearrangement uses TRBV7-2 and TRBJ1-4; D is possibly TRBD1 (6 bases). Sequencing was performed on PBMCs. CDR3 amino acids: CASRGGRSNEKLFF. CDR3 coding DNA: TGTGCCAGCAGGGGGGGGCGGTCTAATGAAAAACTGTTTTTT.